The source of this TCR beta chain is a study of blood T cell repertoires in COVID-19. On the study more broadly: From T cells, B-cell-depleted T cells, or PBMCs came the material, which was cDNA or gDNA.

Between the trimmed V and J ends, which lost 6 bases and 8 bases, there was a span of 16 bases. Germline V gene sequence: CDR1 GTSNPN, CDR2 SVGIG (reference sequence). The CDR3 is 13 amino acids. Profiled with immunoSEQ multiplex PCR; TCRdb holds only in-frame clones, not every one. This table holds under 50,000 clones, 88% found once. The genes are TRBV30 and TRBJ1-4; D call uncertain. The TCR originated in a man aged 45-65 years with active COVID-19. Sequencing used peripheral blood. The CDR3 spells CACEIMAWEKLFF. The DNA of the CDR3 is TGTGCCTGTGAAATTATGGCATGGGAAAAACTGTTTTTT. Drawing the rest from reference TRBV30 and TRBJ1-4, the complete variable domain is SQTIHQWPATLVQPVGSPLSLECTVEGTSNPNLYWYRQAAGRGLQLLFYSVGIGQISSEVPQNLSASRPQDRQFILSSKKLLLSDSGFYLCACEIMAWEKLFFGSGTQLSVL.